This T cell receptor beta chain was obtained from a study of monozygotic twins with inflammatory bowel disease (dated 2019 in TCRdb). Broadly, across the study: A total of roughly 28 monozygotic twin pairs were included in the full study, comprising nine German pairs (four IBD-concordant, five IBD-discordant) and 19 IBD-discordant Danish pairs. Disease-associated traits were sought mainly through comparisons between IBD patients and their genetically identical healthy co-twins within discordant pairs. Each individual had, on average, about 151 000 unique TCRalpha sequences and 181 000 unique TCRbeta sequences available for analysis. The research as a whole found: IBD patients had lower TCRbeta repertoire diversity, measured by the inverse Simpson index, than their healthy co-twins. IBD patients shared fewer clonotypes with other individuals than healthy twins did, most markedly in patients showing signs of disease activity. The analysis was unable to tell different T cell subtypes apart. No single strong signal or clonotype linked to IBD turned up in the results, so the idea that one exists was not supported. Repertoire similarity did not differ between concordant and discordant twins, which could be due to limited statistical power. Because patients received different immunosuppressive treatments, the repertoires may have picked up extra background noise and variability between individuals.

From each donor, a roughly 2.7 ml peripheral blood sample was collected into PAXgene tubes and kept at -80 degrees C. Without any T cell sorting, total RNA was extracted from whole blood using the PAXgene blood miRNA kit on an automated QIAcube. Peripheral blood from monozygotic twin pairs concordant or discordant for inflammatory bowel disease was subjected to deep TCRalpha and TCRbeta repertoire profiling with unique molecular barcoding. Smoking habits were recorded for all twin pairs, with individuals classified as current, former or never smokers. Notes on this clonotype: The target of this receptor is not known.

The library was built by means of 5' RACE. Each TCR library was prepared from about 3,300 ng of total RNA. For each sample, cDNA synthesis was carried out in eight separate reactions using SMARTScribe reverse transcriptase. During cDNA synthesis, template switching introduced unique molecular identifiers that contained a 6-nucleotide sample barcode. TCRalpha and TCRbeta cDNA was amplified in two nested PCRs of about 17 and 10 cycles, and bead purification was carried out after each PCR. Before amplification, the cDNA was treated with uracil DNA-glycosylase and purified using the QIAquick PCR purification kit. The second PCR added Illumina TruSeq-compatible adapters along with sample-specific barcodes. TapeStation and Qubit were used to check library quality and concentration, and about 5.2 ng of each library went into the pool. Sequencing of the pooled libraries was done on an Illumina HiSeq2500 single-index Rapid Run using custom sequencing primers and 2 x 100 bp reads. For the original study's pipeline: MiGEC version 1.2.6 was used for UMI-based consensus assembly, which corrected PCR and sequencing errors. MiXCR version 2.1.1 handled V(D)J alignment, clonotype assembly and CDR3 extraction. Gene usage, clonotype sharing and MAIT/NKT TCR abundance were normalised by analysing the top 1000, 10 000 and 20 000 clonotypes per sample. Diversity was computed as the inverse Simpson index with the vegan R package after downsampling to 27 000 UMIs. Paired Mann-Whitney U tests were applied to discordant twin pairs, and Benjamini-Hochberg correction was used for multiple testing. TCRdb reprocessed the reads, and each CDR3 protein sequence is entered once, without DNA. V and J calls and clone size were set by TCRdb, not the authors. The table for this sample records tens of thousands of distinct CDR3 sequences. Roughly 7.4% of the sample goes to the ten largest clones.

The CDR3 runs 15 residues from the cysteine to the phenylalanine. A DNA sequence was not provided. Reading the germline V gene gives CDR1 SGDLS and CDR2 YYNGEE. Recombination joined TRBV9 with TRBJ2-2; TCRdb's D call of TRBD1 is untestable without DNA. The receptor was derived from a human donor with ulcerative colitis or Crohn's disease, or a healthy co-twin of an affected twin (not recorded which). Sequencing was done on a sample of blood. The CDR3 region has the sequence CASSPTGSNTGELFF. Reference TRBV9 and TRBJ2-2 proteins supply the regions before and after the CDR3; the full variable domain is: DSGVTQTPKHLITATGQRVTLRCSPRSGDLSVYWYQQSLDQGLQFLIQYYNGEERAKGNILERFSAQQFPDLHSELNLSSLELGDSALYFCASSPTGSNTGELFFGEGSRLTVL.